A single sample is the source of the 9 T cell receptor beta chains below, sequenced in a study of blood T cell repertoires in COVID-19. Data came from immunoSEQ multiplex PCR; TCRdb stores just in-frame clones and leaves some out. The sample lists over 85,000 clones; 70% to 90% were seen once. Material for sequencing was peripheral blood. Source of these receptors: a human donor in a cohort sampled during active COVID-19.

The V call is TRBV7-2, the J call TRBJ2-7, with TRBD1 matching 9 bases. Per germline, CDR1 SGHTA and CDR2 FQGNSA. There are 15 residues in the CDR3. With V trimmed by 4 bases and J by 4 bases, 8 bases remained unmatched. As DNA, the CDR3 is TGTGCCAGCAGCTCGTACAGGGGGCGGGATTACGAGCAGTACTTC. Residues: CASSSYRGRDYEQYF.

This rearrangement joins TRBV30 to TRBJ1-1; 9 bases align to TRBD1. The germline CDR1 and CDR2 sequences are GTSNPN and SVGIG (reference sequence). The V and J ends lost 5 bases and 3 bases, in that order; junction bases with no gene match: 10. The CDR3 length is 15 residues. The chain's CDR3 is CAWGPQDRGYTEAFF. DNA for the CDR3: TGTGCCTGGGGACCCCAGGACAGGGGATACACTGAAGCTTTCTTT.

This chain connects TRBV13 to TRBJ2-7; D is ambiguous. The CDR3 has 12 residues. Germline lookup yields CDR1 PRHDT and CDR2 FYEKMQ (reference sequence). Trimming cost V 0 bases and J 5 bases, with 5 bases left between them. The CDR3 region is CASSLGSNEQYF. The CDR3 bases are TGTGCCAGCAGCTTAGGGAGTAACGAGCAGTACTTC.

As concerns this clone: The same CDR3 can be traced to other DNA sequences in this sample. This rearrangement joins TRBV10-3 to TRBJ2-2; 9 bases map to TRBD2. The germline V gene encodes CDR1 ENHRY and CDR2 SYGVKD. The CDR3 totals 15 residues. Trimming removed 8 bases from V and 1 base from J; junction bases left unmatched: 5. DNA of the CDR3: TGTGCCATCGGCCGAGCGGGAGGGAACACCGGGGAGCTGTTTTTT. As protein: CAIGRAGGNTGELFF.

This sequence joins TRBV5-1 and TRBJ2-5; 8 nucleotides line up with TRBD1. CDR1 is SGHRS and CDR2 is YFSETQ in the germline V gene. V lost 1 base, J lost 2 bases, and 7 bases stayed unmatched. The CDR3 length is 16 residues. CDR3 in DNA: TGCGCCAGCAGCTTGCAGGGGGCAGGTGGTCAAGAGACCCAGTACTTC. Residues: CASSLQGAGGQETQYF. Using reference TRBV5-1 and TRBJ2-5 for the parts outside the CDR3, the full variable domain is KAGVTQTPRYLIKTRGQQVTLSCSPISGHRSVSWYQQTPGQGLQFLFEYFSETQRNKGNFPGRFSGRQFSNSRSEMNVSTLELGDSALYLCASSLQGAGGQETQYFGPGTRLLVL.

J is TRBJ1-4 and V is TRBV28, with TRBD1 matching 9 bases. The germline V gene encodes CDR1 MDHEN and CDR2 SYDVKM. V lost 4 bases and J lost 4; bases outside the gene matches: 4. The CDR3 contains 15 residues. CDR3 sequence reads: CASSSTGGVNEKLFF. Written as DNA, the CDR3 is TGTGCCAGCAGTTCAACAGGGGGCGTTAATGAAAAACTGTTTTTT.

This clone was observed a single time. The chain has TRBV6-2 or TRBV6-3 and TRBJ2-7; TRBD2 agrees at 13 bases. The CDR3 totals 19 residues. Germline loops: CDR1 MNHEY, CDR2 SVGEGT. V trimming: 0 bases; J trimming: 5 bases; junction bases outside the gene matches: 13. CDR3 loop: CASSYSTMGLAGLLHEQYF. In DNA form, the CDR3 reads TGTGCCAGCAGTTACTCGACGATGGGACTAGCGGGATTACTCCACGAGCAGTACTTC.

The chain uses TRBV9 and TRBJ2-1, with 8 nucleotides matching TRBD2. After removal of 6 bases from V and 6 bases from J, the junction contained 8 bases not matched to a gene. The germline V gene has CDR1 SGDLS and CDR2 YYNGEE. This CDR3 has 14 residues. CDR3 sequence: CASNPAGALNEQFF. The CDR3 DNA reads TGTGCCAGCAACCCAGCGGGGGCACTCAATGAGCAGTTCTTC.

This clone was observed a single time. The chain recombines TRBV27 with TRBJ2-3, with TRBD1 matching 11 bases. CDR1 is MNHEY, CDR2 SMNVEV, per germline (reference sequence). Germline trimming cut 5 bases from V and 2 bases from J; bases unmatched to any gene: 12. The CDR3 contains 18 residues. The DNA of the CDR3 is TGTGCCAGCAGTCTCGGACAGGGGGCCTTCCACCTCACAGATACGCAGTATTTT. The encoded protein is CASSLGQGAFHLTDTQYF.